The 27 T cell receptor beta chains below were found in one sample sequenced in a study of T cells after posttransplantation cyclophosphamide (TCRdb year 2016). The treatment or condition label corresponds to: high-dose cyclophosphamide on days +3 and +4 as single-agent GVHD prophylaxis. For conditioning, the PTCy patients got busulfan and fludarabine, then a related or unrelated marrow graft, followed by cyclophosphamide on days +3 and +4. Receptor amplification or capture employed the immunoSEQ multiplex PCR assay. As stored in TCRdb, this immuneACCESS dataset retains in-frame rearrangements with V and J assigned. A fraction of the clones does not appear; measured against another copy, unresolved V genes explain less than half of the discrepancy, and the remainder lacks a known reason. The table for this sample lists 17,000 or so clones; around nine tenths of them were counted only once. The ten top clones hold less than 0.65% of the sample.

The input for sequencing was CD4+ T cells sorted from blood, taken after allogeneic stem cell transplant with posttransplant cyclophosphamide. These TCRs come from a male patient between 60 and 69 years old who received an allogeneic stem cell transplant from a related donor and was CMV-positive. In patients who had a transplant, some T cells may come from the graft donor.

The V call is TRBV2, the J call TRBJ2-1; 7 nucleotides line up with TRBD1. With V trimmed by 6 bases and J by 3 bases, 5 bases remained unmatched. The germline CDR1 and CDR2 sequences are SNHLY and FYNNEI. This CDR3 is built from 14 residues. The chain's CDR3 is CASSDRAIYNEQFF. As DNA, the CDR3 is TGTGCCAGCAGCGACAGGGCGATCTACAATGAGCAGTTCTTC.

The chain combines TRBV6-5 with TRBJ1-6, with 7 bases matching TRBD1. Unmatched junction bases numbered 2, after V lost 6 bases and J lost 9 bases. Germline CDR1 and CDR2: MNHEY and SVGAGI. The CDR3 totals 12 residues. The CDR3 DNA follows: TGTGCCAGCAGCCAGGGGGGTTCACCCCTCCACTTT. This gives the protein CASSQGGSPLHF.

The V call is TRBV6-6, the J call TRBJ1-5, with TRBD1 matching 8 bases. CDR3 length equals 15 residues. The J segment lost 3 bases and the V segment lost 2 bases, leaving 3 bases of the junction unmatched. Germline-derived CDR1 and CDR2 are MNHNY and SVGAGI (reference sequence). The CDR3 protein is CASSYAGQVNQPQHF. CDR3 in DNA: TGTGCCAGCAGTTACGCGGGACAGGTCAATCAGCCCCAGCATTTT.

In this sample, this clone turned up a few times. This rearrangement joins TRBV4-3 to TRBJ1-6; D is ambiguous. The germline V and J ends were trimmed by 2 bases and 11 bases, with 19 bases remaining between them. CDR1 is LGHNA and CDR2 is YSLEER in the germline V gene. The CDR3 totals 16 residues. Here the CDR3 DNA reads TGCGCCAGCAGCCAATCTCTTACCGGGTTCCCGGCACCCCTCCACTTT. Protein: CASSQSLTGFPAPLHF.

The V gene is TRBV6-1, the J gene TRBJ1-2, with D tentatively TRBD1 (5 bases). Germline loops: CDR1 MNHNS, CDR2 SASEGT. The CDR3 covers 14 residues. Trimming removed 0 bases at V and 7 bases at J, with 12 bases between. The CDR3 reads CASSEAEGEGGYTF. In DNA form, the CDR3 reads TGTGCCAGCAGTGAAGCGGAAGGGGAGGGTGGCTACACCTTC.

For the CDR3, the DNA is TGTGCCAGCAGCCTAAACAGGGGATGGTCTGGAAACACCATATATTTT. The encoded protein is CASSLNRGWSGNTIYF. The chain couples TRBV13 to TRBJ1-3, with 7 nucleotides matching TRBD1. The length of the CDR3 is 16 residues. Unmatched junction bases numbered 8, after V lost 5 bases and J lost 1 base. The V gene's germline CDR1 is PRHDT and CDR2 FYEKMQ (reference sequence).

This sequence joins TRBV11-2 and TRBJ2-3, with D hard to call. The CDR3 is 19 residues long. Trimming shortened V by 0 bases and J by 4 bases, and 23 bases separated the two germline ends. The V gene's germline CDR1 is SGHAT and CDR2 FQNNGV. CDR3 in DNA: TGTGCCAGCAGCTTAGAATTCCCGGGTTTCCATCCCAGCGCAGATACGCAGTATTTT. Its protein product is CASSLEFPGFHPSADTQYF.

The chain combines TRBV5-1 with TRBJ1-1; TRBD1 agrees at 12 bases. CDR3 length equals 17 residues. Germline V gives CDR1 SGHRS, CDR2 YFSETQ. Losses at the gene ends were 3 bases for V and 4 bases for J; bases not matched to a gene: 10. The CDR3 DNA sequence: TGCGCCAGCAGCTACGGGACAGGGGGCGGCGGGAGCACTGAAGCTTTCTTT. As protein: CASSYGTGGGGSTEAFF.

The gene calls are TRBV9 and TRBJ2-1; D may be TRBD2 (5 bases). The germline gives CDR1 SGDLS, CDR2 YYNGEE. The CDR3 sequence is 13 residues long. Deletions cut 1 base from V and 9 bases from J, with 11 bases between. This chain's CDR3 is CASSVRRGTEQFF. In DNA, the CDR3 is TGTGCCAGCAGCGTAAGACGGGGAACTGAGCAGTTCTTC. Full variable domain (missing parts from reference TRBV9 and TRBJ2-1): DSGVTQTPKHLITATGQRVTLRCSPRSGDLSVYWYQQSLDQGLQFLIQYYNGEERAKGNILERFSAQQFPDLHSELNLSSLELGDSALYFCASSVRRGTEQFFGPGTRLTVL.

The rearrangement joins TRBV11-3 to TRBJ2-1; D perhaps matches TRBD1 (5 bases). CDR1 SGHNT and CDR2 YENEEA come from the germline V gene. CDR3 length: 14 residues. The V and J ends lost 5 bases and 7 bases respectively, with 15 bases between them. CDR3 residues: CASSPLGPRNEQFF. The CDR3 DNA reads TGTGCCAGCAGCCCCTTGGGGCCGAGAAATGAGCAGTTCTTC.

The CDR3 spells CAIRDLAGATDTQYF. The CDR3 coding sequence is TGTGCCATCAGGGATCTAGCGGGGGCCACAGATACGCAGTATTTT. V is TRBV10-3 and J is TRBJ2-3, with TRBD2 identical over 10 bases. This CDR3 is 15 amino acids long. Germline values: CDR1 ENHRY, CDR2 SYGVKD. Trimming took 6 bases from V and 2 from J; bases not matched to a gene: 5.

The chain joins TRBV7-2 to TRBJ1-1, with a tentative D call TRBD1 (6 bases). The germline CDR1 and CDR2 sequences are SGHTA and FQGNSA. Trimming took off 5 bases at V and 4 bases at J, with 14 bases between the two ends. CDR3 length: 14 residues. CDR3 sequence (DNA): TGTGCCAGCAGCCCCCGGGGGGGCAGCACTGAAGCTTTCTTT. This codes for CASSPRGGSTEAFF.

V gene TRBV18 combines with J gene TRBJ1-5; TRBD1 matches 8 bases. With 1 base clipped from V and 6 bases from J, the junction kept 5 bases outside the gene matches. This CDR3 region has 15 residues. Germline lookup yields CDR1 KGHSH and CDR2 LQKENI. The DNA of the CDR3 is TGTGCCAGCTCACCACAAGGTCAGGGGGCTCAGCCCCAGCATTTT. Protein product: CASSPQGQGAQPQHF.

The chain employs TRBV6-1 and TRBJ1-4; D gene ambiguous. Deletions cut 3 bases from V and 8 bases from J, with 7 bases between. CDR3 length equals 12 residues. Germline-derived CDR1 and CDR2 are MNHNS and SASEGT. CDR3 coding DNA: TGTGCCAGCAGTGATCCCCTGGAAAAACTGTTTTTT. It translates to CASSDPLEKLFF.

The rearrangement joins TRBV9 to TRBJ2-1; unclear D gene. Germline V CDR1 and CDR2: SGDLS, YYNGEE. This CDR3 region has 13 residues. With 0 bases removed from V and 9 bases from J, the gap between germline ends came to 10 bases. As DNA, the CDR3 is TGTGCCAGCAGCGTAGTTGTCAGTGGTGAGCAGTTCTTC. This codes for CASSVVVSGEQFF.

This chain connects TRBV6-1 to TRBJ1-3; tentative D call: TRBD1 (5 bases). The CDR3 runs 14 residues. Germline loops: CDR1 MNHNS, CDR2 SASEGT. Trimming cost V 7 bases and J 0 bases, with 10 bases left between them. The CDR3 DNA follows: TGTGCCAGCACCCCGGGGGGCTCTGGAAACACCATATATTTT. This translates into CASTPGGSGNTIYF.

This chain connects TRBV7-3 to TRBJ2-1; 12 bases map to TRBD1. This CDR3 spans 15 amino acids. J was trimmed by 7 bases and V by 3 bases; bases with no gene match: 4. Germline V gene data show CDR1 as SGHTA and CDR2 as FQGTGA. The CDR3: CASSLGQGASNEQFF. The CDR3 DNA is TGTGCCAGCAGCTTGGGACAGGGGGCCTCTAATGAGCAGTTCTTC.

V gene TRBV5-4 combines with J gene TRBJ1-4; 8 positions agree with TRBD1. The germline V gene encodes CDR1 SGHNT and CDR2 YYREEE (reference sequence). There are 16 residues in the CDR3. V was clipped by 4 bases and J by 7 bases; unmatched bases: 12. CDR3 residues: CASSHSVGQVGEKLFF. In DNA, the CDR3 is TGTGCCAGCAGCCACTCCGTGGGACAGGTGGGTGAAAAACTGTTTTTT.

The chain carries TRBV7-2 and TRBJ2-7; 9 nucleotides match TRBD2. CDR1 is SGHTA, CDR2 FQGNSA, per germline. The CDR3 covers 16 residues. V trimming: 3 bases; J trimming: 4 bases; junction bases outside the gene matches: 10. The CDR3 DNA reads TGTGCCAGCAGCTTGGAAGCAGCTAGCGGGGTGTACGAGCAGTACTTC. Translating it yields CASSLEAASGVYEQYF.

The V gene is TRBV2, the J gene TRBJ1-2; 7 bases agree with TRBD1. V lost 8 bases and J lost 1; bases outside the gene matches: 10. From germline, CDR1 is SNHLY and CDR2 FYNNEI. This CDR3 comprises 15 residues. This chain's CDR3 is CASGTAGGVNYGYTF. For the CDR3, the DNA is TGTGCCAGCGGGACGGCAGGGGGAGTTAACTATGGCTACACCTTC.

The genes are TRBV19 and TRBJ2-1; possible D gene TRBD2, 5 bases. Between the trimmed V and J ends, which lost 5 bases and 4 bases, there was a span of 12 bases. The CDR3 totals 14 residues. Germline CDR1 LNHDA, CDR2 SQIVND (reference sequence). The CDR3 sequence is CASSLGVAYNEQFF. The DNA for the CDR3 is TGTGCCAGTAGTCTCGGGGTGGCATACAATGAGCAGTTCTTC.

This chain links TRBV6-5 with TRBJ1-2; D is possibly TRBD1 (6 bases). Germline CDR1 is MNHEY and CDR2 is SVGAGI. The CDR3 consists of 13 residues. V lost 5 bases and J lost 4, with 11 bases in between. The DNA of the CDR3 is TGTGCCAGCAGTCCAACAGGGAGCTATGGCTACACCTTC. Translating it yields CASSPTGSYGYTF.

The chain uses TRBV6-6 and TRBJ1-4; D is possibly TRBD1 (6 bases). There are 12 residues in the CDR3. V lost 9 bases to trimming and J lost 3 bases, with 8 bases between them. CDR1 MNHNY and CDR2 SVGAGI come from the germline V gene (reference sequence). The CDR3 DNA sequence: TGTGCCAGTCACAGGGCTAATGAAAAACTGTTTTTT. Translation gives CASHRANEKLFF.

The rearrangement uses TRBV28 and TRBJ1-4; possible D gene TRBD1, 5 bases. This CDR3 spans 16 amino acids. Trimming pared 6 bases from V and 0 bases from J, leaving 14 bases between. From germline, CDR1 is MDHEN and CDR2 SYDVKM. CDR3 amino acids: CASSRQGSATNEKLFF. CDR3 in DNA: TGTGCCAGCAGCCGGCAGGGAAGTGCAACTAATGAAAAACTGTTTTTT.

The CDR3 DNA follows: TGTGCCAGCAGTGTCAGGGTAGATCAGCCCCAGCATTTT. Encoded protein: CASSVRVDQPQHF. The chain recombines TRBV28 with TRBJ1-5; TRBD1 is a possible D gene (5 bases). The germline V gene encodes CDR1 MDHEN and CDR2 SYDVKM. CDR3 length: 13 residues. V was cut by 5 bases and J by 5 bases, with 10 bases left in between.

The DNA of the CDR3 is TGTGCCAGCAGACCCACATTAGGGGTTGGAGGCTACACCTTC. Protein sequence: CASRPTLGVGGYTF. The chain joins TRBV27 to TRBJ1-2; a possible D gene is TRBD1 (5 bases). Trimming took off 6 bases at V and 8 bases at J, with 19 bases between the two ends. The CDR3 extends over 14 amino acids. Germline values: CDR1 MNHEY, CDR2 SMNVEV (reference sequence).

The chain carries TRBV5-1 and TRBJ2-5; D is possibly TRBD1 (6 bases). The CDR3 length is 15 residues. Trimming removed 0 bases from V and 6 bases from J, with 15 bases in between. The V gene's germline CDR1 is SGHRS and CDR2 YFSETQ. CDR3 sequence reads: CASSLGGGRQQTQYF. The DNA for the CDR3 is TGCGCCAGCAGCTTGGGAGGGGGAAGACAGCAGACCCAGTACTTC. Supplemented by reference TRBV5-1 and TRBJ2-5, the full variable domain reads KAGVTQTPRYLIKTRGQQVTLSCSPISGHRSVSWYQQTPGQGLQFLFEYFSETQRNKGNFPGRFSGRQFSNSRSEMNVSTLELGDSALYLCASSLGGGRQQTQYFGPGTRLLVL.